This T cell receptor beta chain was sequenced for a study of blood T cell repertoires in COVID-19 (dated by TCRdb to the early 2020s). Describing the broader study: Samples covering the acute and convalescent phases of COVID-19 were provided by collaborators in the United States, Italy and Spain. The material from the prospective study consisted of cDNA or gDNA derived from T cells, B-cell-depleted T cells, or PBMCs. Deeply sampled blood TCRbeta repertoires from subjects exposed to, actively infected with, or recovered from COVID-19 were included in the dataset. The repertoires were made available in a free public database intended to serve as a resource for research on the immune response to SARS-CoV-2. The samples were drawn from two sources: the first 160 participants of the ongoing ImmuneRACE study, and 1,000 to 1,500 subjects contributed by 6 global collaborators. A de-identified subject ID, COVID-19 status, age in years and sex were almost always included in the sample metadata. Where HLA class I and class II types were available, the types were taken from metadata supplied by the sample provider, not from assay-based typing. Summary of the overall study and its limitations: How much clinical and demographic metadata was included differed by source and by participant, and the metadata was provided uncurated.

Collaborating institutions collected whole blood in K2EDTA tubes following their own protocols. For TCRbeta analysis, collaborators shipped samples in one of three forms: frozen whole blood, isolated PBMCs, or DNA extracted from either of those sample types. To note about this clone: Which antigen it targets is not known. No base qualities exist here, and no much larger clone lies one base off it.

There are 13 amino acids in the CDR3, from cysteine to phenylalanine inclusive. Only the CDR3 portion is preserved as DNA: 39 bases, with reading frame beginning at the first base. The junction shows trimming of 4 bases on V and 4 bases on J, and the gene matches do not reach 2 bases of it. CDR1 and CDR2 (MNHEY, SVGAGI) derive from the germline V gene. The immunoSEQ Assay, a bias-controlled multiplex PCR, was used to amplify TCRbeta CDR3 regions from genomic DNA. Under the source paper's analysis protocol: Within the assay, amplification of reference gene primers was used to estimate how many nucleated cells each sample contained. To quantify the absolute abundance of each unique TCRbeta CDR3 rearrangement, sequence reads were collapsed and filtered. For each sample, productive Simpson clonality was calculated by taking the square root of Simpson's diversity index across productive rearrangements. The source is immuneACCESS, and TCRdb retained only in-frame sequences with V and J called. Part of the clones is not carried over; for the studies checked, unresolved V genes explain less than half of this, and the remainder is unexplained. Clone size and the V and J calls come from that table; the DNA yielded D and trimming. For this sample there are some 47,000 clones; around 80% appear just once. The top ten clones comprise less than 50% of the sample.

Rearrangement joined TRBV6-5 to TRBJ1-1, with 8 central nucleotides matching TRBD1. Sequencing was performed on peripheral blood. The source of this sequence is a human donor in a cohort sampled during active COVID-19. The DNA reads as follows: TGTGCCAGCAGTTTGGACAGGGCCACTGAAGCTTTCTTT. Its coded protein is CASSLDRATEAFF.